Included here is one TCR beta chain sequence, with context. Its antigen is still unknown. At the DNA level, this CDR3 is encoded by other sequences in the same sample as well. These data originate in a study of T cell clones after liver transplantation. Study findings and constraints: Rather than being deleted, graft donor-reactive T cells may have moved into the graft.

Profiled with immunoSEQ multiplex PCR; TCRdb holds only in-frame clones, not every one. Seen here are roughly 15,000 clones, 80% to 95% observed once, and the top ten hold around half. The CDR3 runs to 14 residues. Trimming pared 0 bases from V and 4 bases from J, leaving 11 bases between. From germline, CDR1 is SGDLS and CDR2 YYNGEE. The sample was CD8+ T cells from blood, taken before liver transplant. The TCR originated in a human donor who received a liver transplant. V usage is TRBV9 and J usage is TRBJ2-7; TRBD1 or TRBD2 may be the D gene (6 bases each). DNA for the CDR3: TGTGCCAGCAGCGTAGGGGGGGCTCCTTACGAGCAGTACTTC. It specifies CASSVGGAPYEQYF.